A single count supports the clone carrying this T cell receptor beta chain. Its target is unknown. This sample stems from a study of cytomegalovirus exposure and HLA in healthy donors. Study outcomes and limitations: Across donors, most TCRs were seen rarely, yet some public ones were widespread. An analysis done earlier found most TCR beta V segments productive about 87% or about 30% of the time. Trimming of TCR beta V- and J-genes showed a link, identified in a later analysis, to a missense DCLRE1C variant.

Per germline, CDR1 KGHSH and CDR2 LQKENI. The ends were cut back, 3 bases at V and 8 bases at J, with 13 bases in the middle. The length of the CDR3 is 13 residues. PCR used 60 Vbeta primers and 13 Jbeta primers. In the original workflow: An analysis that came later counted 80 million or so unique TCR beta chains, approximately 10 million shared. Using immunoSEQ multiplex PCR, the repertoire was profiled, and TCRdb retains in-frame clones only, with some absent. The DNA gave D and trimming, while V, J and clone size come from that table. The sample includes about 200,000 clones, about three quarters of them seen just once.

This clonotype was sampled from a woman aged 35 to 49 in good health and CMV-seronegative. The specimen sequenced was PBMCs. The chain employs TRBV18 and TRBJ1-2, with D maybe TRBD1 (6 bases). The CDR3 spells CASSPPGTIGYTF. CDR3 coding DNA: TGTGCCAGCTCACCTCCCGGGACAATCGGCTACACCTTC.